These 23 T cell receptor beta chains originate from one sample sequenced in a study of beta chain features in type 1 diabetes. As every portion of the isolated RNA was reverse transcribed, the sequencing read expressed TCRB transcripts. Some clones are missing from TCRdb's copy, which holds only in-frame ones; the method was immunoSEQ multiplex PCR. The sample contains around 150,000 clones, around 8.5% of which appear only once. Material for sequencing was central memory CD4+ T cells from blood. The receptors here all came from a man between 18 and 29 years old in good health.

The rearrangement uses TRBV4-2 and TRBJ2-6; possibly TRBD2 for D (6 bases). CDR1 is LGHNA and CDR2 is YNFKEQ in the germline V gene. This CDR3 is 15 amino acids long. The V end was cut by 7 bases, the J end by 0 bases, with 10 bases between. CDR3 sequence: CASTGGPSGANVLTF. CDR3 nucleotides: TGTGCCAGCACCGGGGGACCCTCTGGGGCCAACGTCCTGACTTTC.

This clone occurred a few times. The rearrangement uses TRBV7-9 and TRBJ2-1; a weak D match, TRBD2 (6 bases). The germline CDR1 and CDR2 sequences are SEHNR and FQNEAQ (reference sequence). Trimming cost V 5 bases and J 4 bases, with 18 bases left between them. There are 16 residues in the CDR3. CDR3 DNA: TGTGCCAGCAGCCAAGCGACGGGAGAGAGGTACAATGAGCAGTTCTTC. It translates to CASSQATGERYNEQFF.

In this sample, this clone turned up a few times. The CDR3 sequence: CASSQDPGDQPQHF. CDR3 coding DNA: TGCGCCAGCAGCCAAGATCCGGGGGATCAGCCCCAGCATTTT. The V gene is TRBV4-3, the J gene TRBJ1-5; possibly TRBD1 for D (5 bases). The CDR3 is 14 amino acids. Germline CDR1 LGHNA, CDR2 YSLEER. V lost 0 bases, J lost 5 bases, and 8 bases lay in between.

This chain connects TRBV4-2 to TRBJ2-3; TRBD2 might be the D (6 bases). CDR1 and CDR2 from the germline V gene are LGHNA and YNFKEQ. This CDR3 comprises 14 residues. Trimming removed 6 bases from V and 0 bases from J, with 10 bases in between. CDR3 amino acids: CASSSGTSTDTQYF. Written as DNA, the CDR3 is TGTGCCAGCAGTTCCGGGACTAGCACAGATACGCAGTATTTT.

This clone showed up just a few times. The chain links TRBV9 to TRBJ2-3; a possible D gene is TRBD1 (5 bases). CDR3 size: 15 residues. Germline assignment: CDR1 SGDLS and CDR2 YYNGEE. V lost 4 bases and J lost 0, with 12 bases in between. This chain's CDR3 is CASSLSRGSTDTQYF. Written as DNA, the CDR3 is TGTGCCAGCAGCCTCAGTAGGGGTAGCACAGATACGCAGTATTTT.

This clone was picked up a small number of times. The chain has TRBV4-1 and TRBJ2-5; TRBD2 is a possible D gene (6 bases). The germline V gene encodes CDR1 MGHRA and CDR2 YSYEKL. V dropped 6 bases and J dropped 5 bases, with 19 bases sitting between them. The CDR3 consists of 15 residues. CDR3 nucleotides: TGCGCCAGCAGTCCCAACCTCGGGACTTACGAGACCCAGTACTTC. Translating it yields CASSPNLGTYETQYF.

This chain connects TRBV28 to TRBJ1-5; D not certain. Germline CDR1 MDHEN, CDR2 SYDVKM. With 6 bases removed from V and 1 base from J, the gap between germline ends came to 7 bases. This CDR3 has 13 residues. CDR3 protein: CASRGGSNQPQHF. DNA for the CDR3: TGTGCCAGCAGGGGAGGAAGCAATCAGCCCCAGCATTTT.

This clone was seen a handful of times. V is TRBV6-5 and J is TRBJ2-7; weak D call: TRBD2 (6 bases). This CDR3 comprises 14 residues. Germline values: CDR1 MNHEY, CDR2 SVGAGI. V was clipped by 2 bases and J by 0 bases, with 8 bases between them. The CDR3 reads CASSYTGGSYEQYF. Here the CDR3 DNA reads TGTGCCAGCAGTTACACCGGGGGCTCCTACGAGCAGTACTTC.

The chain uses TRBV6-5 and TRBJ2-7; possible D gene TRBD2, 6 bases. CDR1 and CDR2 (germline): MNHEY, SVGAGI. Trimming removed 2 bases from V and 0 bases from J, with 14 bases in between. This CDR3 comprises 16 residues. CDR3 DNA: TGTGCCAGCAGTTACGGTTCCGGGAGCTTCTCCTACGAGCAGTACTTC. Residues: CASSYGSGSFSYEQYF.

This chain joins TRBV7-3 and TRBJ2-1; 8 positions match TRBD2. V shed 0 bases, J shed 7 bases, and the junction held 8 bases outside the gene matches. Per germline, CDR1 SGHTA and CDR2 FQGTGA. This CDR3 spans 16 amino acids. For the CDR3, the DNA is TGTGCCAGCAGCTTAACCAGCGGGAGTAAATCAAATGAGCAGTTCTTC. This gives the protein CASSLTSGSKSNEQFF.

This clone was observed a handful of times. The CDR3 DNA is TGTGCCAGCACGATAGCCGCCCGGGACAGGGCCCTTTTTACGCAGTATTTT. Its translation: CASTIAARDRALFTQYF. The genes are TRBV27 and TRBJ2-3; 9 bases are a match to TRBD1. J lost 8 bases, V lost 7 bases, and 19 bases had no gene match. The CDR3 is made up of 17 amino acids. Germline V gene data show CDR1 as MNHEY and CDR2 as SMNVEV (reference sequence).

V usage is TRBV10-2 and J usage is TRBJ1-5; D is unclear. The CDR3 consists of 13 residues. V was shortened by 4 bases and J by 6 bases, with 10 bases between the two germline ends. Germline CDR1 WSHSY, CDR2 SAAADI. The CDR3 is CASSGGSGQPQHF. CDR3 nucleotide sequence: TGCGCCAGCAGTGGTGGGTCAGGTCAGCCCCAGCATTTT.

This clone has only a few counts. J is TRBJ2-1 and V is TRBV6-6; no clear D gene. From germline, CDR1 is MNHNY and CDR2 SVGAGI (reference sequence). V gave up 7 bases and J gave up 7 bases, with 5 bases separating them. CDR3 size: 10 residues. In DNA form, the CDR3 reads TGTGCCAGCAATCTAAATGAGCAGTTCTTC. It yields the protein CASNLNEQFF.

This clone showed up just a few times. The chain employs TRBV28 and TRBJ1-2, with 9 bases fitting TRBD1. The germline gives CDR1 MDHEN, CDR2 SYDVKM. Trimming at V came to 5 bases and at J to 5 bases, leaving 6 bases not matched to a gene. The CDR3 has 14 amino acids. In DNA, the CDR3 is TGTGCCAGCAGTCCGGGACAGGGAATGTATGGCTACACCTTC. Translating it yields CASSPGQGMYGYTF.

This rearrangement joins TRBV6-5 to TRBJ1-2; 10 bases map to TRBD1. This CDR3 is 13 amino acids long. Germline trimming cut 8 bases from V and 4 bases from J; bases unmatched to any gene: 4. Germline V gives CDR1 MNHEY, CDR2 SVGAGI. The CDR3 bases are TGTGCCAGCGGGACAGGGGTGAGCTATGGCTACACCTTC. Amino acid sequence: CASGTGVSYGYTF.

This clone was counted at least ten times. The chain uses TRBV29-1 and TRBJ2-1; 10 bases align to TRBD1. The CDR3 is 14 amino acids. CDR1 is SQVTM and CDR2 is ANQGSEA in the germline V gene. J gave up 6 bases and V 2 bases, and 4 bases lay outside the gene matches. CDR3 coding DNA: TGCAGCGTTGAAAGGACAGGGGGGCGCAATGAGCAGTTCTTC. This encodes CSVERTGGRNEQFF.

This clone was seen more than once but under ten times. The V gene is TRBV5-4, the J gene TRBJ2-2; tentatively, D is TRBD1 (5 bases). Germline values: CDR1 SGHNT, CDR2 YYREEE (reference sequence). The CDR3 contains 16 residues. V lost 3 bases to trimming and J lost 4 bases, with 16 bases between them. CDR3 sequence reads: CASSSGRWVSTGELFF. CDR3 nucleotides: TGTGCCAGCAGCTCAGGGCGGTGGGTGAGCACCGGGGAGCTGTTTTTT.

This clone was detected only a few times. The sample carries other DNA sequences with the same CDR3. J is TRBJ2-3 and V is TRBV6-5; 8 bases are a match to TRBD1. Germline V CDR1 and CDR2: MNHEY, SVGAGI. V was clipped by 1 base and J by 4 bases; unmatched bases: 4. CDR3 length: 15 residues. In DNA form, the CDR3 reads TGTGCCAGCAGTTACTTAGGACAGGGCGCAGATACGCAGTATTTT. It encodes CASSYLGQGADTQYF.

CDR3 protein: CASRDRVGPLHF. The CDR3 bases are TGTGCCAGCAGGGACAGGGTAGGACCCCTCCACTTT. The chain has TRBV28 and TRBJ1-6; 8 positions match TRBD1. Trimming cost V 6 bases and J 12 bases; bases outside gene matches: 4. This CDR3 spans 12 amino acids. Germline CDR1 and CDR2: MDHEN and SYDVKM. Full variable domain (rest looked up from reference TRBV28 and TRBJ1-6): DVKVTQSSRYLVKRTGEKVFLECVQDMDHENMFWYRQDPGLGLRLIYFSYDVKMKEKGDIPEGYSVSREKKERFSLILESASTNQTSMYLCASRDRVGPLHFGNGTRLTVT.

This clone has more than one count but fewer than ten. The chain uses TRBV4-3 and TRBJ2-1; the match to TRBD2 covers 12 bases. Trimming removed 0 bases from V and 4 bases from J; junction bases left unmatched: 7. Germline V gene sequence: CDR1 LGHNA, CDR2 YSLEER. The CDR3 totals 18 residues. CDR3 sequence reads: CASSQDAPGLAGYNEQFF. The CDR3, as DNA: TGCGCCAGCAGCCAAGATGCCCCCGGACTAGCGGGATACAATGAGCAGTTCTTC.

This clone has just a few counts. The chain couples TRBV7-9 to TRBJ2-3; 7 bases are a match to TRBD1. The CDR3 has 15 residues. Germline CDR1 is SEHNR and CDR2 is FQNEAQ (reference sequence). The ends lost 5 bases at V and 2 bases at J; junction bases unmatched: 7. CDR3 coding DNA: TGTGCCAGCAGCCTAGGGACAGACAACACAGATACGCAGTATTTT. This translates into CASSLGTDNTDTQYF.

This sequence joins TRBV7-2 and TRBJ1-6; unclear D gene. Germline CDR1 is SGHTA and CDR2 is FQGNSA. Trimming shortened V by 5 bases and J by 6 bases, and 8 bases separated the two germline ends. The length of the CDR3 is 13 residues. CDR3 loop: CASSGLGNSPLHF. CDR3 in DNA: TGTGCCAGCAGCGGGCTTGGTAATTCACCCCTCCACTTT.

This clone occurred many times. V is TRBV13 and J is TRBJ2-2; 10 nucleotides line up with TRBD2. The germline V gene has CDR1 PRHDT and CDR2 FYEKMQ (reference sequence). Trimming cost V 8 bases and J 6 bases; bases outside gene matches: 18. There are 18 residues in the CDR3. In DNA form, the CDR3 reads TGTGCCAGCGCGATCCAAGCCTTCAGCGGGGGGGCCCCCGGGGAGCTGTTTTTT. Translated, it gives CASAIQAFSGGAPGELFF.